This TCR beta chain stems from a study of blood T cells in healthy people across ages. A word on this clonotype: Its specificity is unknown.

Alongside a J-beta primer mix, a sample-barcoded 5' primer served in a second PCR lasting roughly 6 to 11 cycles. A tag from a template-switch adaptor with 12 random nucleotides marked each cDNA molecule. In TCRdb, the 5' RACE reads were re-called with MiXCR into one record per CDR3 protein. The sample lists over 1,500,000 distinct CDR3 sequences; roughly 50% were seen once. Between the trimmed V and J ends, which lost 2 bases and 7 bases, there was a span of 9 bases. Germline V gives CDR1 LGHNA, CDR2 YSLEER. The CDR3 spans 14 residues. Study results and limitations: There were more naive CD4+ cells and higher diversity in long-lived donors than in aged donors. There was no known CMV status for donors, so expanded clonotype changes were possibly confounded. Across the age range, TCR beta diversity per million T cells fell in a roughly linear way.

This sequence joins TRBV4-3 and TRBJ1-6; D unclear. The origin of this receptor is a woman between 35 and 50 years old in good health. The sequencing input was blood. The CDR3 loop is CASSQSPENSPLHF. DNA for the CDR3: TGCGCCAGCAGCCAAAGTCCTGAAAATTCACCCCTCCACTTT.